These T cell receptor beta chains were read from a single sample in a study of blood T cell repertoires in COVID-19. Using immunoSEQ multiplex PCR, the repertoire was profiled, and TCRdb retains in-frame clones only, with some absent. The data show fewer than 250,000 clones, 86% seen once. The sequenced material came from peripheral blood. The receptor set was obtained from a woman aged 45-59 years with acute or convalescent COVID-19. CDR3s include the opening cysteine and the closing phenylalanine or tryptophan. The order of the fields is J gene, clone size, V gene, D gene, CDR3 DNA, CDR3 protein. The D gene is left open where the match is weak. Only some rows state a clone size, as once, few, many or a class for expanded clones.

TRBJ2-1	.	TRBV10-2	.	TGCGCCAGCAGTGACGTAGCGGTTACCTACAATGAGCAGTTCTTC	CASSDVAVTYNEQFF
TRBJ1-2	.	TRBV9	.	TGTGCCAGCAGCGTAGGACAGTCACTTAACTATGGCTACACCTTC	CASSVGQSLNYGYTF
TRBJ1-2	.	TRBV30	TRBD1	TGTGCCTGGAGTATTGGTTTTGACAGGGGCCTTGACTATGGCTACACCTTC	CAWSIGFDRGLDYGYTF
TRBJ1-2	.	TRBV7-9	TRBD1	TGTGCCAGCAGCTCACTGGACAGGGTTGGTGGCTACACCTTC	CASSSLDRVGGYTF
TRBJ2-1	.	TRBV7-2	.	TGTGCCAGCAGCTCCTCCGGGACTCCTCAATACAATGAGCAGTTCTTC	CASSSSGTPQYNEQFF
TRBJ2-2	.	TRBV5-4	.	TGTGCCAGCAGCCGGGGGACAGCCTCGAACACCGGGGAGCTGTTTTTT	CASSRGTASNTGELFF
TRBJ2-7	.	TRBV24-1	.	TGTGCCACCAGTGACGGGGGTAACTACGAGCAGTACTTC	CATSDGGNYEQYF
TRBJ2-3	.	TRBV27	TRBD2	TGTGCCAGCAGCCGGGGGGGGGCAGATACGCAGTATTTT	CASSRGGADTQYF
TRBJ1-6	.	TRBV6-6	.	TGTGCCAGCAGTCAACCAGGTGGAGGGTGGGTGAATTCACCCCTCCACTTT	CASSQPGGGWVNSPLHF
TRBJ1-5	.	TRBV6-2/TRBV6-3	TRBD1	TGTGCCAGCAGTTACGGACAGGGTCATGGTCAGCCCCAGCATTTT	CASSYGQGHGQPQHF
TRBJ2-7	.	TRBV24-1	.	TGTGCCACCAGTGTCGGCGGGTTCCCTTCCTACGAGCAGTACTTC	CATSVGGFPSYEQYF
TRBJ2-5	.	TRBV27	.	TGTGCCAGCAGTGTCCAGGGGACCCAGTACTTC	CASSVQGTQYF
TRBJ2-2	.	TRBV24-1	TRBD1	TGTGCCACTGGACAGGGGAACACCGGGGAGCTGTTTTTT	CATGQGNTGELFF
TRBJ2-1	.	TRBV6-2/TRBV6-3	.	TGTGCCAGCAGTCGAGGGGGGGCTGAGCAGTTCTTC	CASSRGGAEQFF
TRBJ2-7	.	TRBV10-1	.	TGCGCCAGCAGACCCGGGACTTCGGCTCACGAGCAGTACTTC	CASRPGTSAHEQYF
TRBJ2-1	.	TRBV28	TRBD1	TGTGCCAGCAGTTTTCGGGACAGGGGAGCGAATGAGCAGTTCTTC	CASSFRDRGANEQFF
TRBJ2-7	.	TRBV11-2	.	TGTGCCAGCAGCTTAGATGGAGGTATCTACGAGCAGTACTTC	CASSLDGGIYEQYF
TRBJ2-7	.	TRBV7-9	TRBD2	TGTGCCAGCAGCTTAGGCGCTAGCGGGAGGGTCTACGAGCAGTACTTC	CASSLGASGRVYEQYF
TRBJ2-2	.	TRBV18	TRBD1	TGTGCCAGCTCACCGGGGACAGGGAACACCGGGGAGCTGTTTTTT	CASSPGTGNTGELFF
TRBJ1-2	.	TRBV11-2	.	TGTGCCAGCAGCTTAGATCCAACTAACTATGGCTACACCTTC	CASSLDPTNYGYTF
TRBJ2-5	.	TRBV4-1	TRBD2	TGCGCCAGCAGCCCCTGGACTAGCGGGGACCAAGAGACCCAGTACTTC	CASSPWTSGDQETQYF
TRBJ1-5	.	TRBV6-6	.	TGTGCCAGCAGCAATAGCAATCAGCCCCAGCATTTT	CASSNSNQPQHF
TRBJ1-1	.	TRBV24-1	.	TGTGCCACCAGTGATTCTTGGAACACTGAAGCTTTCTTT	CATSDSWNTEAFF
TRBJ2-5	.	TRBV11-2	.	TGTGCCAGCAGCGAGGGAGTGGAGGAGACCCAGTACTTC	CASSEGVEETQYF
TRBJ2-5	.	TRBV4-1	TRBD2	TGCGCCAGCAGTCAAGATGTTAGCGGGGGGGCGGGGACCCAGTACTTC	CASSQDVSGGAGTQYF
TRBJ1-2	.	TRBV6-5	TRBD1	TGTGCCACTCGATTAGTTCAGGGGGTCTATGGCTACACCTTC	CATRLVQGVYGYTF
TRBJ1-3	.	TRBV7-9	.	TGTGCCAGCAGCCCCCAGGGCACTAACACCATATATTTT	CASSPQGTNTIYF
TRBJ1-4	.	TRBV19	.	TGTGCCAGTAGTATAGGAGGCAGATCTAATGAAAAACTGTTTTTT	CASSIGGRSNEKLFF
TRBJ2-1	.	TRBV20-1	TRBD1	TGCAGTGCTAGTTGGGACAGAGACAATGAGCAGTTCTTC	CSASWDRDNEQFF
TRBJ2-3	.	TRBV5-1	.	TGCGCCAGCAGGTACACAGATACGCAGTATTTT	CASRYTDTQYF
TRBJ2-7	.	TRBV5-4	.	TGTGCCAGCAGCCGATCGACAGATCCCTCCTACGAGCAGTACTTC	CASSRSTDPSYEQYF
TRBJ2-1	.	TRBV5-4	.	TGTGCCAGCAGCTTGGCCAGAGGGACTTACAATGAGCAGTTCTTC	CASSLARGTYNEQFF
TRBJ1-5	.	TRBV29-1	.	TGCAGCGTGACAGATAGCAATCAGCCCCAGCATTTT	CSVTDSNQPQHF
TRBJ2-3	.	TRBV5-1	TRBD1	TGCGCCAGCAGCTATGACAGGGACACAGATACGCAGTATTTT	CASSYDRDTDTQYF
TRBJ2-5	once	TRBV30	.	TGTGCCTGGAGCCTGTCGGGTCGGGAGACCCAGTACTTC	CAWSLSGRETQYF
TRBJ2-1	few	TRBV7-8	.	TGTGCCAGCAGCCGCAGAACAAGCTCCTACAATGAGCAGTTCTTC	CASSRRTSSYNEQFF
TRBJ2-7	few	TRBV5-1	TRBD1	TGCGCCAGCAGCTCGGGACAGGGAGGCTACGAGCAGTACTTC	CASSSGQGGYEQYF
TRBJ1-3	.	TRBV7-2	.	TGTGCCAGCAGCTTAACCTCAGGCCCCCAGAACACCATATATTTT	CASSLTSGPQNTIYF
TRBJ2-1	.	TRBV19	TRBD2	TGTGCCAGTAGTATACTAGCGGGGGCATCCTTTGGTGAGCAGTTCTTC	CASSILAGASFGEQFF
TRBJ2-3	.	TRBV27	TRBD1	TGTGCCAGCAGTTCCCCAGGGGGCTCGAGGCGGGCTGGGGCATCATCAGATACGCAGTATTTT	CASSSPGGSRRAGASSDTQYF
TRBJ2-1	.	TRBV10-2	TRBD2	TGCGCCAGCAGTGAGTTTAAATCGGGACTAGCTATGGGCAATGAGCAGTTCTTC	CASSEFKSGLAMGNEQFF
TRBJ2-5	.	TRBV18	.	TGTGCCAGCTCACCGAGGGGACAAGGGGAGACCCAGTACTTC	CASSPRGQGETQYF
TRBJ2-1	.	TRBV7-3	TRBD2	TGTGCCAGCAGCTTCGGGGGGGCGCGAGTCAATGAGCAGTTCTTC	CASSFGGARVNEQFF
TRBJ1-1	.	TRBV7-6	.	TGTGCCAGCAGCTTAGGAGGCCCATCTTTTGAGTTGTACACTGAAGCTTTCTTT	CASSLGGPSFELYTEAFF
TRBJ2-7	.	TRBV11-2	TRBD1	TGTGCCAGCAGCCTCGGTCAGGGGGCCTACGAGCAGTACTTC	CASSLGQGAYEQYF
TRBJ1-6	.	TRBV7-9	.	TGTGCCAGCAGCTTAGCTGCGGCTTTGAATTCACCCCTCCACTTT	CASSLAAALNSPLHF
TRBJ1-2	.	TRBV5-4	TRBD1	TGTGCCAGCAGCGCCGGGACAGGGGGCGTCGATGGCTACACCTTC	CASSAGTGGVDGYTF
TRBJ1-5	.	TRBV4-1	.	TGCGCCAGCAGTCAGCCGGGAGGGATAGGTCAGCCCCAGCATTTT	CASSQPGGIGQPQHF
TRBJ2-1	.	TRBV29-1	.	TGCAGCGCCTCGGGACAAAGACCATACAATGAGCAGTTCTTC	CSASGQRPYNEQFF
TRBJ1-1	.	TRBV6-2/TRBV6-3	.	TGTGCCAGCAGTTACCTCCCCTTCCGGGGAAGTAGGAACACTGAAGCTTTCTTT	CASSYLPFRGSRNTEAFF
TRBJ2-3	.	TRBV6-6	.	TGTGCCAGCAGTTACCAGGTGGACACAGATACGCAGTATTTT	CASSYQVDTDTQYF
TRBJ1-1	.	TRBV18	.	TGTGCCAGCTCACCATTTGCTTCCAGCGATGGGAGTATAAACACTGAAGCTTTCTTT	CASSPFASSDGSINTEAFF
TRBJ1-5	.	TRBV7-9	TRBD1	TGTGCCAGCAGCTTAGGACAGGGGGGGCAGCCCCAGCATTTT	CASSLGQGGQPQHF